This T cell receptor beta chain stems from a study of blood T cell repertoires in COVID-19. Study information: The United States, Italy and Spain were the sources of the acute and convalescent COVID-19 samples.

The germline gives CDR1 SGHTA, CDR2 FQGTGA. Deletions cut 5 bases from V and 2 bases from J, with 16 bases between. The CDR3 extends over 15 amino acids. TCRdb's table, derived via immunoSEQ multiplex PCR, lists solely in-frame clones and lacks some. This sample has fewer than 55,000 clones, with 65% to 90% found just once. This sequence joins TRBV7-3 and TRBJ2-7; tentatively, D is TRBD2 (7 bases). This receptor was obtained from an elderly woman with COVID-19, enrolled during active disease. Material: peripheral blood. The CDR3 DNA is TGTGCCAGCAGCCAAGGCGGGGGCCAAACCTACGAGCAGTACTTC. This encodes CASSQGGGQTYEQYF.